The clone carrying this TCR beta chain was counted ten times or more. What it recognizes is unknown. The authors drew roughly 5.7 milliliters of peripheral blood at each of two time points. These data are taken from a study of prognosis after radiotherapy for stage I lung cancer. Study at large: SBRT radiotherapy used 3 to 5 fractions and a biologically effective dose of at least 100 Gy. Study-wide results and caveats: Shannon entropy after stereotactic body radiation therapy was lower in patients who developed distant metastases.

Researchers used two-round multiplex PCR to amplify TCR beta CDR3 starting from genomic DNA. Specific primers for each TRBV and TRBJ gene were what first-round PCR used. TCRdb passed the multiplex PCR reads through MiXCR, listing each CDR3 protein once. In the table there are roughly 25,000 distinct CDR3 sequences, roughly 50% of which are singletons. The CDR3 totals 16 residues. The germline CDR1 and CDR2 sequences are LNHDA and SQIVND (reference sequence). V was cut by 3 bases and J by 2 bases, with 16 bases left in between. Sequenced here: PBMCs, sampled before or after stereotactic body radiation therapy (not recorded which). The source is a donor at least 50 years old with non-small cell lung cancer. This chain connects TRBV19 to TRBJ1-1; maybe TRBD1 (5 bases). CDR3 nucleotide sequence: TGTGCCAGTAGTATTGGGGGTCGGGCAGGCAACACTGAAGCTTTCTTT. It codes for CASSIGGRAGNTEAFF.